This T cell receptor beta chain appears in the sequencing data of a study of identical twins. A single record per CDR3 protein comes from TCRdb applying MiXCR to the 5' RACE reads. The sample holds a few hundred thousand distinct CDR3 sequences, approximately 14% seen once. Germline V CDR1 and CDR2: LGHDT, YNNKEL (reference sequence). This CDR3 region has 12 residues. Trimming took off 5 bases at V and 7 bases at J, with 10 bases between the two ends. Only one count was recorded for this clonotype. The data also belong to a second study, concerning yellow fever vaccine responses in identical twins.

This sequence originates from a woman aged 18 to 35 in good health. Sequenced input: CD4+ T cells sorted from blood. The chain recombines TRBV3-1 with TRBJ2-3, with D maybe TRBD2 (5 bases). Here the CDR3 DNA reads TGTGCCAGCAGCTCCCAGCGGTATACGCAGTATTTT. It is translated as CASSSQRYTQYF.